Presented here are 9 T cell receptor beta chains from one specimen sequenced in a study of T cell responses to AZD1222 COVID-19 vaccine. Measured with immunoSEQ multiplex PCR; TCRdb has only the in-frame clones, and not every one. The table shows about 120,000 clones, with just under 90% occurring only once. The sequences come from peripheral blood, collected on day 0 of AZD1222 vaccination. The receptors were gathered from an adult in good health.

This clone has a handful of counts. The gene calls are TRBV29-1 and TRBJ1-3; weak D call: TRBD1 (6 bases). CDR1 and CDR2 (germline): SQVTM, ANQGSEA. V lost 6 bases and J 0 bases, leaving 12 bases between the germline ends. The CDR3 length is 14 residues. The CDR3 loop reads CSVVRDTSGNTIYF. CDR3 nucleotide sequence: TGCAGCGTGGTGCGGGACACCTCTGGAAACACCATATATTTT.

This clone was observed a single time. The CDR3 region is CASSSGGRGPYEQYF. The CDR3 coding sequence is TGTGCCAGCAGCTCTGGAGGTAGGGGGCCCTACGAGCAGTACTTC. The chain couples TRBV5-4 to TRBJ2-7; TRBD1 agrees at 7 bases. Germline V lookup: CDR1 SGHNT, CDR2 YYREEE (reference sequence). V was clipped by 3 bases and J by 2 bases; unmatched bases: 8. This CDR3 is built from 15 residues.

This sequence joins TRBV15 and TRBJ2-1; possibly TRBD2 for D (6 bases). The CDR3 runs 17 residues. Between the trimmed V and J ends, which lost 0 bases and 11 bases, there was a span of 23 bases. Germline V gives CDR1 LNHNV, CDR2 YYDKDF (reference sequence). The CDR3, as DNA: TGTGCCACCAGCAGAGATAGGGGTTTAACTTCAGGCGGGAAGCAGTTCTTC. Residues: CATSRDRGLTSGGKQFF. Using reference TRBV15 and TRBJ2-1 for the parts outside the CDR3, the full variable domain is DAMVIQNPRYQVTQFGKPVTLSCSQTLNHNVMYWYQQKSSQAPKLLFHYYDKDFNNEADTPDNFQSRRPNTSFCFLDIRSPGLGDTAMYLCATSRDRGLTSGGKQFFGPGTRLTVL.

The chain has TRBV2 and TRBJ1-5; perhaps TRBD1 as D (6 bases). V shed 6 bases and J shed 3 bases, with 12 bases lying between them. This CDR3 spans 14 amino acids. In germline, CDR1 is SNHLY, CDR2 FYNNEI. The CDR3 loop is CASREWGPNQPQHF. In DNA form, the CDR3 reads TGTGCCAGCAGAGAATGGGGGCCCAATCAGCCCCAGCATTTT.

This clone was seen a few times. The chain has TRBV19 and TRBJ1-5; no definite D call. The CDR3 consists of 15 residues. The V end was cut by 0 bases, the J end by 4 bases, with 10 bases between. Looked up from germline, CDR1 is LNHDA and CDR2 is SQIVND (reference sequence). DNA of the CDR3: TGTGCCAGTAGTATAGAATCCGGGTTGAATCAGCCCCAGCATTTT. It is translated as CASSIESGLNQPQHF.

The DNA for the CDR3 is TGTGCCAGCACCGCCAGGGGGGGTTCTTCACCCCTCCACTTT. Translated, it gives CASTARGGSSPLHF. V gene TRBV5-6 combines with J gene TRBJ1-6; 7 positions agree with TRBD1. J lost 9 bases, V lost 6 bases, and 9 bases had no gene match. The CDR3 length is 14 residues. Germline values: CDR1 SGHDT, CDR2 YYEEEE.

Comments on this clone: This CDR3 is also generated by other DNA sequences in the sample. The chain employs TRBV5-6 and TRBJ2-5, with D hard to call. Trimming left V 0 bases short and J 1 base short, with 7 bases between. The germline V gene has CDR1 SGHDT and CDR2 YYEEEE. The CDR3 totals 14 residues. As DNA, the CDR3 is TGTGCCAGCAGCTTGGGGGCAGGCCAAGAGACCCAGTACTTC. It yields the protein CASSLGAGQETQYF.

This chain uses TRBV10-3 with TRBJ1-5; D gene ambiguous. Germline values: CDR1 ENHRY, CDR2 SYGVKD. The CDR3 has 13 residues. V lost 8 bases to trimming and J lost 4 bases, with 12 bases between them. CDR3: CAIHTDKNQPQHF. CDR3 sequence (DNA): TGTGCCATCCACACCGACAAGAATCAGCCCCAGCATTTT.

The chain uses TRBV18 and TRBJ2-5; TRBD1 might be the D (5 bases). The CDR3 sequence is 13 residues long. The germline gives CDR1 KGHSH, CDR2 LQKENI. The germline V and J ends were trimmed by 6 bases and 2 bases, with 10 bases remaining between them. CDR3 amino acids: CASSLGLQETQYF. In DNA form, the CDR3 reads TGTGCCAGCTCCCTGGGGCTACAAGAGACCCAGTACTTC.